Following are 11 T cell receptor beta chains from one sample sequenced in a study of T cells in localized non-small cell lung cancer. Some clones are missing from TCRdb's copy, which holds only in-frame ones; the method was immunoSEQ multiplex PCR. The data show 60,000 or so clones, with 81% seen just once and around 4.3% held by the top ten. The starting material was PBMCs, obtained before any cancer treatment. The receptors were sampled from a man between 40 and 70 years old with stage II lung adenocarcinoma.

This chain connects TRBV25-1 to TRBJ1-2; D perhaps matches TRBD1 (6 bases). Germline V CDR1 and CDR2: MGHDK, SYGVNS. This CDR3 is 14 amino acids long. Deletions cut 4 bases from V and 4 bases from J, with 13 bases between. CDR3 amino acids: CASSVSTGGYGYTF. Here the CDR3 DNA reads TGTGCCAGCAGTGTTTCGACAGGTGGCTATGGCTACACCTTC.

This rearrangement joins TRBV27 to TRBJ1-4; no firm D call. Deletions cut 1 base from V and 2 bases from J, with 8 bases between. Germline V gene lookup returns CDR1 MNHEY and CDR2 SMNVEV (reference sequence). The CDR3 sequence is 15 residues long. The CDR3 DNA follows: TGTGCCAGCAGTTTATTGGGTAGGACTAATGAAAAACTGTTTTTT. Amino acid sequence: CASSLLGRTNEKLFF.

The sample holds a few counts of this clone. This chain connects TRBV14 to TRBJ2-2; the match to TRBD1 covers 7 bases. CDR1 SGHDN and CDR2 FVKESK come from the germline V gene. The CDR3 runs 14 residues. V was pared by 4 bases and J by 7 bases, with 6 bases of the junction left unmatched. CDR3 in amino acids: CASSLQTGSGELFF. The CDR3 nucleotides are TGTGCCAGCAGCCTGCAGACAGGGAGCGGGGAGCTGTTTTTT.

This clone appeared a few times. The J gene is TRBJ2-3, the V gene TRBV2, with TRBD2 matching over 10 bases. With V trimmed by 4 bases and J by 9 bases, 10 bases remained unmatched. The length of the CDR3 is 15 residues. Germline CDR1 and CDR2: SNHLY and FYNNEI. The CDR3 is CASSVQREGLSTQYF. In DNA form, the CDR3 reads TGTGCCAGCAGTGTACAGCGGGAGGGCCTGAGCACGCAGTATTTT.

The V gene is TRBV2, the J gene TRBJ1-2; a possible D gene is TRBD1 (5 bases). Between the trimmed V and J ends, which lost 4 bases and 3 bases, there was a span of 9 bases. The germline V gene has CDR1 SNHLY and CDR2 FYNNEI. The CDR3 has 13 residues. CDR3 in amino acids: CASSVIRDYGYTF. The DNA for the CDR3 is TGTGCCAGCAGTGTGATCAGGGACTATGGCTACACCTTC.

By frequency in the sample, this clone is medium-sized. At the DNA level, this CDR3 is encoded by other sequences in the same sample as well. The J gene is TRBJ1-1, the V gene TRBV5-1; D uncertain. This CDR3 spans 13 amino acids. Germline CDR1 and CDR2: SGHRS and YFSETQ. The ends were cut back, 2 bases at V and 3 bases at J, with 8 bases in the middle. The CDR3 coding sequence is TGCGCCAGCAGCTTAACAGAGTACACTGAAGCTTTCTTT. Residues: CASSLTEYTEAFF.

The chain uses TRBV6-6 and TRBJ1-2; tentatively, D is TRBD1 (5 bases). CDR1 MNHNY and CDR2 SVGAGI come from the germline V gene (reference sequence). This CDR3 comprises 14 residues. V lost 10 bases and J 4 bases, leaving 19 bases between the germline ends. The CDR3 loop is CATLARAGTYGYTF. CDR3 nucleotides: TGTGCCACCCTAGCAAGGGCCGGGACCTATGGCTACACCTTC.

J is TRBJ1-2 and V is TRBV4-1; no clear D. CDR3 size: 15 residues. Trimming shortened V by 1 base and J by 4 bases, and 13 bases separated the two germline ends. Germline CDR1 and CDR2: MGHRA and YSYEKL. For the CDR3, the DNA is TGCGCCAGCAGCCAAGCCCCCCCCGGATCCTATGGCTACACCTTC. It yields the protein CASSQAPPGSYGYTF.

The rearrangement joins TRBV28 to TRBJ2-1, with no clear D. The germline V gene encodes CDR1 MDHEN and CDR2 SYDVKM. With 6 bases removed from V and 4 bases from J, the gap between germline ends came to 13 bases. This CDR3 region has 14 residues. CDR3: CASRKALDYNEQFF. CDR3 DNA: TGTGCCAGCAGGAAGGCCCTAGATTACAATGAGCAGTTCTTC.

The chain has TRBV10-3 and TRBJ2-1; 7 bases align to TRBD1. The germline CDR1 and CDR2 sequences are ENHRY and SYGVKD. Trimming at V came to 4 bases and at J to 7 bases, leaving 4 bases not matched to a gene. The CDR3 is made up of 13 amino acids. CDR3 DNA sequence: TGTGCCATCAGTGTTGGGGGACAGAATGAGCAGTTCTTC. Protein sequence: CAISVGGQNEQFF.

CDR3 sequence reads: CASSLAGTSGRETQYF. The CDR3 DNA reads TGTGCCAGCAGCTTAGCGGGCACTAGCGGGAGGGAGACCCAGTACTTC. The V call is TRBV7-2, the J call TRBJ2-5; 12 bases map to TRBD2. Germline V lookup: CDR1 SGHTA, CDR2 FQGNSA. This CDR3 comprises 16 residues. V lost 0 bases, J lost 5 bases, and 4 bases stayed unmatched.